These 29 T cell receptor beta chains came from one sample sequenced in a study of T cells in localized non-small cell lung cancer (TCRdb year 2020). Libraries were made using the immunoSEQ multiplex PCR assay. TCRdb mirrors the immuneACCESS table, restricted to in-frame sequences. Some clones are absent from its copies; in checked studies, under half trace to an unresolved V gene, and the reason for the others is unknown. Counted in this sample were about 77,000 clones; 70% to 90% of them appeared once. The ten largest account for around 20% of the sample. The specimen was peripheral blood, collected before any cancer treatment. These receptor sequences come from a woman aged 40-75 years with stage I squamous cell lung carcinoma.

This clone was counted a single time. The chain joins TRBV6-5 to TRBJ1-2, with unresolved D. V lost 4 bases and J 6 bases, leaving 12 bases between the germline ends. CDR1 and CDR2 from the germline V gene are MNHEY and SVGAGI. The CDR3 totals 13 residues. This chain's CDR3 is CASSSVRKNGYTF. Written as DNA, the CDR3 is TGTGCCAGCAGTTCCGTCAGGAAGAATGGCTACACCTTC.

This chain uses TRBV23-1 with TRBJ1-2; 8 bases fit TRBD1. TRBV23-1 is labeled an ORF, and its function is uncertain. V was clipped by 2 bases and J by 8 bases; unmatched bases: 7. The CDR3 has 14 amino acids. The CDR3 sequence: CASSQPPGGRGYTF. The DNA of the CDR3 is TGCGCCAGCAGTCAACCCCCAGGGGGCCGGGGCTACACCTTC.

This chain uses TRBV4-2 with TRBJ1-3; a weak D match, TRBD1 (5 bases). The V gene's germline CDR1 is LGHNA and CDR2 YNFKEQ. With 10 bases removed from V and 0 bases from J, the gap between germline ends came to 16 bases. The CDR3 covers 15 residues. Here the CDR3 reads CATSTEYLSGNTIYF. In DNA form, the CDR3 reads TGTGCCACGTCGACAGAGTATCTCTCTGGAAACACCATATATTTT.

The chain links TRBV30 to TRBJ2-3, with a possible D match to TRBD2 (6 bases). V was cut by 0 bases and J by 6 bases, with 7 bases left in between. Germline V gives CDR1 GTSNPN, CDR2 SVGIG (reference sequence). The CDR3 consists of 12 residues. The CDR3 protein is CAWSVAGDTQYF. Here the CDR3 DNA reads TGTGCCTGGAGTGTTGCGGGGGATACGCAGTATTTT.

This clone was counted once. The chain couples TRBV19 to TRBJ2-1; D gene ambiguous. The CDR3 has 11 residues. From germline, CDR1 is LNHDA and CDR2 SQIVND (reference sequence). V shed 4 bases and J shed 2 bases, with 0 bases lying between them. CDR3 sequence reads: CASSTYNEQFF. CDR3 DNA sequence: TGTGCCAGTAGTACCTACAATGAGCAGTTCTTC.

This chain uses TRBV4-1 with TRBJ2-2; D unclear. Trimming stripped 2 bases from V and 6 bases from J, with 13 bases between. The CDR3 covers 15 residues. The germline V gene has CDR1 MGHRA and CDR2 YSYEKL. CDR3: CASSQPQGIPGELFF. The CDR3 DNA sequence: TGCGCCAGCAGCCAACCACAAGGGATCCCCGGGGAGCTGTTTTTT.

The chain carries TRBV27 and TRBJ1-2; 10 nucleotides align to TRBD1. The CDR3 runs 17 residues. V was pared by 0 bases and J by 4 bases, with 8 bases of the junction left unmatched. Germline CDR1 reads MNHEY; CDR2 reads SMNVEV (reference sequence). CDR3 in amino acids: CASSLSALRTGGYGYTF. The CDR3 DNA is TGTGCCAGCAGTTTATCGGCCCTACGGACAGGGGGCTATGGCTACACCTTC.

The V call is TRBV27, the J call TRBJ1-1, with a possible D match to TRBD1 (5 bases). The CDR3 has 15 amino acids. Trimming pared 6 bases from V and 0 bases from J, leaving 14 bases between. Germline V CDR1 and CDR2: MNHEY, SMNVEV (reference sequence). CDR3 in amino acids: CASSPFDRLNTEAFF. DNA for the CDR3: TGTGCCAGCAGCCCCTTCGACAGATTGAACACTGAAGCTTTCTTT.

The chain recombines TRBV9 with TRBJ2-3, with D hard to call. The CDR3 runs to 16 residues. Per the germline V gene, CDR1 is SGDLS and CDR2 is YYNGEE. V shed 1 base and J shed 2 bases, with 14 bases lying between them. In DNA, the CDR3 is TGTGCCAGCAGCGTACTGGTGAGCAGAAACACAGATACGCAGTATTTT. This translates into CASSVLVSRNTDTQYF.

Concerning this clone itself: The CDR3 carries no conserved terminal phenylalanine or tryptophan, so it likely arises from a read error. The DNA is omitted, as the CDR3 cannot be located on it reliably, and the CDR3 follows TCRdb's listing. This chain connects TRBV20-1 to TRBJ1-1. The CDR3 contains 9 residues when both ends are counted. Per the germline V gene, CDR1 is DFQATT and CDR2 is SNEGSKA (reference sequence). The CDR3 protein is CSASAGFGV.

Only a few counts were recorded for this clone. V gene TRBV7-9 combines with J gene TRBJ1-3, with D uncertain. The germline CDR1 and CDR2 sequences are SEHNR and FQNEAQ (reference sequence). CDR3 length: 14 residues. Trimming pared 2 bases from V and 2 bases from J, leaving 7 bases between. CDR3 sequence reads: CASSLLVAGNTIYF. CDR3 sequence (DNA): TGTGCCAGCAGCTTACTGGTGGCTGGAAACACCATATATTTT.

The CDR3 region has the DNA TGCGCCAGCAGCCAAGTGGAGGGGAACTATGGCTACACCTTC. As protein: CASSQVEGNYGYTF. The chain links TRBV4-1 to TRBJ1-2; maybe TRBD1 (5 bases). The germline V and J ends were trimmed by 1 base and 2 bases, with 8 bases remaining between them. The CDR3 covers 14 residues. Germline CDR1 and CDR2: MGHRA and YSYEKL.

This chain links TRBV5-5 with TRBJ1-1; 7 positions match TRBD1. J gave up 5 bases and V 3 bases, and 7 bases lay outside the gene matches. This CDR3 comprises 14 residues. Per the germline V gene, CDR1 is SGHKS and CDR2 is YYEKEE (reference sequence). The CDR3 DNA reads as TGTGCCAGCAGCTATACACAGGGGAAGACTGAAGCTTTCTTT. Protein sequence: CASSYTQGKTEAFF.

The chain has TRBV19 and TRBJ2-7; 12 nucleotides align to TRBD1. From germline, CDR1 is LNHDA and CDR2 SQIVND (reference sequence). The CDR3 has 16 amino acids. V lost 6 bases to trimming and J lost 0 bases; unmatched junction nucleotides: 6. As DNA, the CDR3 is TGTGCCAGTAGGGGGACAGGGGGCTTTAGCTCCTACGAGCAGTACTTC. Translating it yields CASRGTGGFSSYEQYF.

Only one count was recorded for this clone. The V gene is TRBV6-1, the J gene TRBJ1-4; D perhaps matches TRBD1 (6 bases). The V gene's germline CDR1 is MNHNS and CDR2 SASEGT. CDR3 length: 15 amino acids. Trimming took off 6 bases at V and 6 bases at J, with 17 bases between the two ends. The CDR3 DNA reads TGTGCCAGCAGGAAGACAGGCTGGGGGGATGAAAAACTGTTTTTT. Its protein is CASRKTGWGDEKLFF.

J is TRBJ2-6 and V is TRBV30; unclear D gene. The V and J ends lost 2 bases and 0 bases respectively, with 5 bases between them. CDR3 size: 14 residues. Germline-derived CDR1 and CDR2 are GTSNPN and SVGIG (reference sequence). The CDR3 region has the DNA TGTGCCTGGAGTTGGGGCTCTGGGGCCAACGTCCTGACTTTC. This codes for CAWSWGSGANVLTF.

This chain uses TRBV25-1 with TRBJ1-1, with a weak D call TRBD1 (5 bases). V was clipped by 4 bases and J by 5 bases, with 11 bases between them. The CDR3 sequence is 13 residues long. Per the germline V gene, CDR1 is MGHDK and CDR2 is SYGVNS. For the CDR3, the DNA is TGTGCCAGCAGTGCCCCAGGGCGGACTGAAGCTTTCTTT. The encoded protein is CASSAPGRTEAFF.

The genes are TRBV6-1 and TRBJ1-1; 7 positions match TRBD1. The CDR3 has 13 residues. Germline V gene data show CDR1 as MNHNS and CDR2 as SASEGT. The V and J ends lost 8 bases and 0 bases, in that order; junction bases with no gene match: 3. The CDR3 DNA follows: TGTGCCAGCCCGGGACAGTTGAACACTGAAGCTTTCTTT. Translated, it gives CASPGQLNTEAFF.

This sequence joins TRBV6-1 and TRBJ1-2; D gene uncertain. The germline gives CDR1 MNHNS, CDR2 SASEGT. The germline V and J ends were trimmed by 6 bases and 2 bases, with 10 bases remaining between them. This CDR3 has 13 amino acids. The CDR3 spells CASRLDGNYGYTF. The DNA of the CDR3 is TGTGCCAGCAGGCTAGACGGAAACTATGGCTACACCTTC.

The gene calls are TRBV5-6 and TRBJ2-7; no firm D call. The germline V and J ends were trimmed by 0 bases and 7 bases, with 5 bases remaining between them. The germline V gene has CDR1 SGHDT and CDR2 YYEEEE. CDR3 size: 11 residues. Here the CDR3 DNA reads TGTGCCAGCAGCTTGGATCGGGAGCAGTACTTC. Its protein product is CASSLDREQYF.

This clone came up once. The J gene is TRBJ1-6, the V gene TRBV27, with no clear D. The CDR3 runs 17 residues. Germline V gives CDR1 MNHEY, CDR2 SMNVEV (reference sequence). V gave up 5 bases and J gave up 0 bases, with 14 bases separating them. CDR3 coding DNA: TGTGCCAGCAGTCCCCAAGACCCGAGCTCCTATAATTCACCCCTCCACTTT. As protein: CASSPQDPSSYNSPLHF.

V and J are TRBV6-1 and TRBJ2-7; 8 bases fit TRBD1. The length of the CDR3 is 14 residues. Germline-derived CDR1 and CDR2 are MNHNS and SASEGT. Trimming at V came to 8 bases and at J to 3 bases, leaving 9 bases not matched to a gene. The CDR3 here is CASSSQGVDYEQYF. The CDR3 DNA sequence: TGTGCCAGCTCTTCACAGGGGGTAGACTACGAGCAGTACTTC.

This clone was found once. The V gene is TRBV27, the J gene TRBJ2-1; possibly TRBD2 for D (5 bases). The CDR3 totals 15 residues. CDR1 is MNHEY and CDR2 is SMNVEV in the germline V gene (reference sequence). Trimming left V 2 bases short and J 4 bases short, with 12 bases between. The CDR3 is CASSLDRGFYNEQFF. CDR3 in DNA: TGTGCCAGCAGTTTAGATCGGGGATTTTACAATGAGCAGTTCTTC.

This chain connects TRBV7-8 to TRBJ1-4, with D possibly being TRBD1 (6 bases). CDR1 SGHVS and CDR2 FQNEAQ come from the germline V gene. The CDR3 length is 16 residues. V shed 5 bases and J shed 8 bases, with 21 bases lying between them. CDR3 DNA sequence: TGTGCCAGCAGCCCAATGGGGAGGCAGGGGAGGGAAAAACTGTTTTTT. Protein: CASSPMGRQGREKLFF.

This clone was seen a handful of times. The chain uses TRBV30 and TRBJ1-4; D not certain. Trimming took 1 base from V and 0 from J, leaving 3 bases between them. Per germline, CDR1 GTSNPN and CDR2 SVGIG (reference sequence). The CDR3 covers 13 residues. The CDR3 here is CAWSGATNEKLFF. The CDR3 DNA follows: TGTGCCTGGAGTGGGGCAACTAATGAAAAACTGTTTTTT.

The CDR3 DNA reads as TGTGCCAGCAGCGGACAGGCAACTAATGAAAAACTGTTTTTT. This sequence encodes CASSGQATNEKLFF. The chain recombines TRBV5-4 with TRBJ1-4; 7 nucleotides match TRBD1. This CDR3 region has 14 residues. The V gene's germline CDR1 is SGHNT and CDR2 YYREEE (reference sequence). V lost 4 bases to trimming and J lost 0 bases; unmatched junction nucleotides: 0.

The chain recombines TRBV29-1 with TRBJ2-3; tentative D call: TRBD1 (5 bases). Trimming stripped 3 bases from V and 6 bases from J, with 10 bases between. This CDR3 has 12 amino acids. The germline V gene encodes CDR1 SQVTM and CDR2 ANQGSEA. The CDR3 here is CSVDRQGDTQYF. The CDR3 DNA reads TGCAGCGTTGATAGGCAGGGCGATACGCAGTATTTT.

CDR3 bases: TGTGCCATCAATACCATGGGGGGTGAGCAGTTCTTC. As protein: CAINTMGGEQFF. This chain joins TRBV10-3 and TRBJ2-1; weak D call: TRBD2 (6 bases). The V gene's germline CDR1 is ENHRY and CDR2 SYGVKD. Trimming cost V 7 bases and J 9 bases, with 13 bases left between them. CDR3 length: 12 amino acids.

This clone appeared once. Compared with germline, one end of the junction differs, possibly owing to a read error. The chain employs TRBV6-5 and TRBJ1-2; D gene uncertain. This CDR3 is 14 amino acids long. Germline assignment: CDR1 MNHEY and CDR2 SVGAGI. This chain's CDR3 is CARSYSASGYGYTF. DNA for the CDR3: TGTGCCAGAAGTTACTCCGCGTCGGGGTATGGCTACACCTTC.